The 28 T cell receptor beta chains listed next were all sequenced from one sample in a study of T-cell memory formation after mild COVID-19. TCRdb called the 5' RACE reads again in MiXCR, with one record for every CDR3 protein. Here the sample spans a few hundred thousand distinct CDR3 sequences, 16% being singletons. The sample was PBMCs or a T cell subset sorted from them (not recorded which). The source of these receptors is a man aged 18 to 30 who had mild COVID-19 (a few samples of this study predate the infection). Cell type and time point are not known.

The rearrangement links TRBV3-1 to TRBJ2-3; the match to TRBD2 covers 7 bases. The CDR3 covers 14 residues. Germline trimming cut 8 bases from V and 0 bases from J; bases unmatched to any gene: 5. The germline V gene encodes CDR1 LGHDT and CDR2 YNNKEL (reference sequence). The CDR3 spells CASRMRGSTDTQYF. CDR3 in DNA: TGTGCCAGCCGTATGCGGGGGAGCACAGATACGCAGTATTTT.

The J gene is TRBJ2-7, the V gene TRBV5-1, with D perhaps matching TRBD1 or TRBD2 (6 bases each). V dropped 4 bases and J dropped 6 bases, with 14 bases sitting between them. The CDR3 contains 13 residues. Per germline, CDR1 SGHRS and CDR2 YFSETQ. CDR3 nucleotide sequence: TGCGCCAGCAGCCACAGGGAGGAGGGCGAGCAGTACTTC. This codes for CASSHREEGEQYF.

This clonotype was picked up a small number of times. The chain is built from TRBV7-2 and TRBJ2-2, with D tentatively TRBD1 or TRBD2 (5 bases each). The CDR3 extends over 15 amino acids. V lost 5 bases and J 5 bases, leaving 15 bases between the germline ends. The germline gives CDR1 SGHTA, CDR2 FQGNSA. The CDR3 DNA reads TGTGCCAGCAGCGGACGAATCGAGGGGACCGGGGAGCTGTTTTTT. Its translation is CASSGRIEGTGELFF.

The chain is built from TRBV7-9 and TRBJ2-5, with 9 bases identical to TRBD2. The CDR3 is 16 amino acids. Germline V CDR1 and CDR2: SEHNR, FQNEAQ (reference sequence). The trim removed 4 bases at V and 5 bases at J, leaving 11 bases unmatched. CDR3 coding DNA: TGTGCCAGCAGCTCTTCGGAGGGACTAGCTTATGAGACCCAGTACTTC. This translates into CASSSSEGLAYETQYF.

The rearrangement joins TRBV7-8 to TRBJ2-1, with 8 bases that match TRBD2. The germline gives CDR1 SGHVS, CDR2 FQNEAQ. The CDR3 extends over 16 amino acids. V was clipped by 1 base and J by 3 bases; unmatched bases: 5. CDR3 sequence reads: CASSLVIGGVYNEQFF. In DNA form, the CDR3 reads TGTGCCAGCAGCTTAGTTATCGGGGGGGTCTACAATGAGCAGTTCTTC.

The rearrangement joins TRBV5-1 to TRBJ2-3; 8 nucleotides line up with TRBD2. Trimming took 0 bases from V and 3 from J; bases not matched to a gene: 9. There are 17 residues in the CDR3. The germline V gene has CDR1 SGHRS and CDR2 YFSETQ. The CDR3: CASSLARAGAPTDTQYF. Here the CDR3 DNA reads TGCGCCAGCAGCTTGGCTCGAGCGGGGGCCCCAACAGATACGCAGTATTTT.

This chain links TRBV5-1 with TRBJ2-5; either TRBD1 or TRBD2 may fit D (5 bases each). The CDR3 extends over 14 amino acids. Germline CDR1 reads SGHRS; CDR2 reads YFSETQ. The ends were cut back, 7 bases at V and 5 bases at J, with 18 bases in the middle. This chain's CDR3 is CASGTLRGTETQYF. The CDR3 coding sequence is TGCGCCAGCGGCACCCTCAGAGGGACGGAGACCCAGTACTTC.

This clonotype was found a few times. The CDR3 protein is CASSSLRGNTGELFF. CDR3 nucleotide sequence: TGCGCCAGCAGCTCCCTGCGGGGGAACACCGGGGAGCTGTTTTTT. V and J are TRBV5-1 and TRBJ2-2; tentative D call: TRBD2 (6 bases). V was cut by 3 bases and J by 1 base, with 10 bases left in between. Germline V CDR1 and CDR2: SGHRS, YFSETQ. The CDR3 runs 15 residues.

The rearrangement joins TRBV4-3 to TRBJ1-2; unclear D gene. Germline CDR1 reads LGHNA; CDR2 reads YSLEER. This CDR3 comprises 14 residues. Trimming pared 0 bases from V and 6 bases from J, leaving 11 bases between. As DNA, the CDR3 is TGCGCCAGCAGCCAAGAACCAGGATCGCATGGCTACACCTTC. Protein sequence: CASSQEPGSHGYTF.

The V and J genes are TRBV4-1 and TRBJ1-1; D ambiguous. This CDR3 has 13 amino acids. The germline V gene has CDR1 MGHRA and CDR2 YSYEKL. Trimming took 5 bases from V and 6 from J, leaving 13 bases between them. CDR3 DNA sequence: TGCGCCAGCAGCTGGACTCTCCGAGCTGAAGCTTTCTTT. It yields the protein CASSWTLRAEAFF.

V is TRBV20-1 and J is TRBJ1-1; D is unclear. The V end was cut by 2 bases, the J end by 5 bases, with 9 bases between. This CDR3 contains 12 residues. Germline CDR1 and CDR2: DFQATT and SNEGSKA (reference sequence). The CDR3 protein is CSARQVETEAFF. DNA for the CDR3: TGCAGTGCTAGACAAGTAGAGACTGAAGCTTTCTTT.

This clonotype was found many times. The chain employs TRBV5-1 and TRBJ2-3, with 13 bases aligning to TRBD2. Germline CDR1 SGHRS, CDR2 YFSETQ. The CDR3 sequence is 17 residues long. The trim removed 6 bases at V and 5 bases at J, leaving 12 bases unmatched. The CDR3 spells CASTETSGGMYGDTQYF. In DNA form, the CDR3 reads TGCGCCAGCACCGAGACTAGCGGGGGGATGTACGGAGATACGCAGTATTTT.

This chain uses TRBV7-8 with TRBJ2-1, with D maybe TRBD2 (6 bases). Germline V gene sequence: CDR1 SGHVS, CDR2 FQNEAQ. Trimming removed 5 bases at V and 4 bases at J, with 18 bases between. The CDR3 length is 16 residues. The CDR3 reads CASSIRDSSSYNEQFF. The CDR3, as DNA: TGTGCCAGCAGCATCCGGGACTCGTCGTCTTACAATGAGCAGTTCTTC.

The table lists this clonotype with a few counts. This chain uses TRBV6-4 with TRBJ2-2; unclear D gene. Germline V gene lookup returns CDR1 MRHNA and CDR2 SNTAGT. Trimming pared 4 bases from V and 4 bases from J, leaving 7 bases between. This CDR3 is built from 13 residues. In DNA form, the CDR3 reads TGTGCCAGCAGTGTGGACGTCACCGGGGAGCTGTTTTTT. It encodes CASSVDVTGELFF.

This clonotype showed up just a few times. This chain joins TRBV3-1 and TRBJ2-5; D unclear. This CDR3 comprises 14 residues. Trimming cost V 4 bases and J 3 bases, with 12 bases left between them. The germline gives CDR1 LGHDT, CDR2 YNNKEL (reference sequence). The CDR3, as DNA: TGTGCCAGCAGCCCCTCGGGCAGGAAAGAGACCCAGTACTTC. As protein: CASSPSGRKETQYF.

This clonotype was counted a few times. CDR3 bases: TGTGCCAGCAGCGTAGCGACAGGGTTAGGTGGCTACACCTTC. The encoded protein is CASSVATGLGGYTF. The chain couples TRBV9 to TRBJ1-2, with 7 bases that match TRBD1. Germline V gene data show CDR1 as SGDLS and CDR2 as YYNGEE. V shed 0 bases, J shed 7 bases, and the junction held 6 bases outside the gene matches. The CDR3 extends over 14 amino acids.

The chain uses TRBV7-2 and TRBJ2-7; the match to TRBD2 covers 12 bases. Germline lookup yields CDR1 SGHTA and CDR2 FQGNSA. The CDR3 totals 15 residues. J was trimmed by 7 bases and V by 5 bases; bases with no gene match: 9. The CDR3 loop is CASSLGLAGTGEQYV. Written as DNA, the CDR3 is TGTGCCAGCAGCCTTGGACTAGCGGGGACGGGAGAGCAGTACGTC.

The chain combines TRBV4-2 with TRBJ1-5, with D tentatively TRBD1 (6 bases). Trimming removed 4 bases at V and 6 bases at J, with 19 bases between. In germline, CDR1 is LGHNA, CDR2 YNFKEQ. The CDR3 is 16 amino acids. The CDR3, as DNA: TGTGCCAGCAGCCCCCGGGGGGCAGGGGACGTTCAGCCCCAGCATTTT. Protein product: CASSPRGAGDVQPQHF.

This clonotype was counted between two and nine times. V gene TRBV15 combines with J gene TRBJ1-1; weak D call: TRBD1 (6 bases). Germline-derived CDR1 and CDR2 are LNHNV and YYDKDF (reference sequence). V shed 0 bases and J shed 3 bases, with 17 bases lying between them. There are 17 residues in the CDR3. The CDR3 bases are TGTGCCACCAGCAGAGATTGGGTGGGGGCTGCGGACACTGAAGCTTTCTTT. Encoded protein: CATSRDWVGAADTEAFF.

The chain combines TRBV6-5 with TRBJ2-6, with 7 positions matching TRBD1. The V and J ends lost 2 bases and 2 bases, in that order; junction bases with no gene match: 9. The CDR3 runs 18 residues. The germline CDR1 and CDR2 sequences are MNHEY and SVGAGI. Written as DNA, the CDR3 is TGTGCCAGCAGTTACAGGGAAGGGGGCCCGCCTGGGGCCAACGTCCTGACTTTC. This translates into CASSYREGGPPGANVLTF.

This clonotype turned up a few times. The chain links TRBV9 to TRBJ2-2, with D perhaps given as TRBD1 or TRBD2 (5 bases each). Germline assignment: CDR1 SGDLS and CDR2 YYNGEE. The CDR3 spans 16 residues. Trimming shortened V by 0 bases and J by 7 bases, and 16 bases separated the two germline ends. CDR3 amino acids: CASSVASSGPSGELFF. CDR3 sequence (DNA): TGTGCCAGCAGCGTAGCTAGCTCAGGGCCTAGCGGGGAGCTGTTTTTT. The complete variable domain, with remaining parts taken from reference TRBV9 and TRBJ2-2, reads DSGVTQTPKHLITATGQRVTLRCSPRSGDLSVYWYQQSLDQGLQFLIQYYNGEERAKGNILERFSAQQFPDLHSELNLSSLELGDSALYFCASSVASSGPSGELFFGEGSRLTVL.

This sequence joins TRBV3-1 and TRBJ2-5, with D maybe TRBD2 (5 bases). Germline CDR1 reads LGHDT; CDR2 reads YNNKEL (reference sequence). This CDR3 comprises 13 residues. V was clipped by 4 bases and J by 4 bases, with 10 bases between them. The CDR3 is CASSREGVETQYF. The CDR3 nucleotides read TGTGCCAGCAGCCGAGAGGGAGTAGAGACCCAGTACTTC.

This clonotype was seen a handful of times. This chain connects TRBV24-1 to TRBJ2-3, with D possibly being TRBD1 (7 bases). The V gene lost 5 bases and the J gene lost 2 bases, with 19 bases spanning the gap. Germline CDR1 is KGHDR and CDR2 is SFDVKD. The CDR3 spans 17 residues. CDR3 in DNA: TGTGCCACCAGTGGGCGGGACAGAACAAGGGACACAGATACGCAGTATTTT. Protein product: CATSGRDRTRDTDTQYF.

The rearrangement joins TRBV6-5 to TRBJ2-2, with D uncertain. Germline assignment: CDR1 MNHEY and CDR2 SVGAGI. This CDR3 is built from 14 residues. V gave up 0 bases and J gave up 3 bases, with 5 bases separating them. The CDR3 DNA follows: TGTGCCAGCAGTTACTCAGGGTACACCGGGGAGCTGTTTTTT. Amino acid sequence: CASSYSGYTGELFF.

This clonotype has a handful of counts. This chain links TRBV7-9 with TRBJ2-7; a possible D gene is TRBD2 (5 bases). The CDR3 is made up of 15 amino acids. The germline CDR1 and CDR2 sequences are SEHNR and FQNEAQ (reference sequence). V dropped 5 bases and J dropped 2 bases, with 16 bases sitting between them. CDR3 amino acids: CASSILGEQAYEQYV. The CDR3 DNA reads as TGTGCCAGCAGCATCCTCGGGGAACAAGCCTACGAGCAGTACGTC.

The rearrangement joins TRBV20-1 to TRBJ2-1, with 14 bases aligning to TRBD2. Germline CDR1 and CDR2: DFQATT and SNEGSKA (reference sequence). This CDR3 is 18 amino acids long. J was trimmed by 0 bases and V by 0 bases; bases with no gene match: 4. The DNA for the CDR3 is TGCAGTGCTAGAGATACGGGACTAGCGGGGGCCTCCTACAATGAGCAGTTCTTC. As protein: CSARDTGLAGASYNEQFF.

Only a few counts were recorded for this clonotype. The chain uses TRBV11-3 and TRBJ2-1; 8 bases align to TRBD1. The germline V gene encodes CDR1 SGHNT and CDR2 YENEEA. The junction had 6 bases not matched to a gene; V was cut back by 2 bases and J by 12 bases. This CDR3 region has 13 residues. As DNA, the CDR3 is TGTGCCAGCAGCTTATCTTCTGGACAGGGGCAGTTCTTC. It encodes CASSLSSGQGQFF.

This clonotype was detected a few times. This chain uses TRBV6-5 with TRBJ1-6; TRBD1 matches at 8 bases. The V segment lost 1 base and the J segment 8 bases; nucleotides outside the gene matches: 4. The CDR3 length is 15 residues. Germline V gives CDR1 MNHEY, CDR2 SVGAGI. CDR3 amino acids: CASSYFPQGDSPLHF. CDR3 DNA: TGTGCCAGCAGTTACTTCCCACAGGGGGATTCACCCCTCCACTTT.